This T cell receptor (beta chain) was identified in a study of blood T cell repertoires in COVID-19. Study-wide context: Acute-phase and convalescent COVID-19 samples originated in the United States, Italy and Spain. PBMCs, B-cell-depleted T cells, or T cells were the source of the cDNA or gDNA that made up the material.

Assay: immunoSEQ multiplex PCR; the TCRdb copy retains only in-frame clones and omits some. This sample has about 390,000 clones, with more than 75% found just once. The trim removed 1 base at V and 10 bases at J, leaving 6 bases unmatched. The length of the CDR3 is 14 residues. Per the germline V gene, CDR1 is SEHNR and CDR2 is FQNEAQ (reference sequence). Seattle patients were enrolled during active infection and followed longitudinally. The origin of this receptor is a woman in her sixties with COVID-19, enrolled during active disease. Sequenced: peripheral blood. J is TRBJ2-1 and V is TRBV7-9; 8 bases are shared with TRBD1. The CDR3 region has the DNA TGTGCCAGCAGCTTAGGGCAGGGGGCAGGAGAGCAGTTCTTC. It codes for CASSLGQGAGEQFF.